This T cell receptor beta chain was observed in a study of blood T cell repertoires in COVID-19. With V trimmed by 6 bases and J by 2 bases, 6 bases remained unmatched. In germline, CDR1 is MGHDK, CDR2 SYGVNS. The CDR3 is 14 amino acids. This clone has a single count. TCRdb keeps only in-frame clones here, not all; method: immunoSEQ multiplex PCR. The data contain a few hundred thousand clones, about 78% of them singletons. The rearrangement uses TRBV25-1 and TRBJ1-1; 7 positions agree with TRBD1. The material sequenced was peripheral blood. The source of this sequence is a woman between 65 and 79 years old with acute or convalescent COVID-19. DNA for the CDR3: TGTGCCAGCAGGCCCGAGGGGGCTAACACTGAAGCTTTCTTT. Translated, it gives CASRPEGANTEAFF.